This T cell receptor (beta chain) is from a study of identical twins. Through template switching, a universal primer site was introduced, and the cDNA contained unique molecular identifiers. MiXCR, applied by TCRdb to the 5' RACE reads, yields one record per CDR3 protein. In the table there are approximately 140,000 distinct CDR3 sequences, under 4.5% of which are singletons. V dropped 4 bases and J dropped 0; count of bases not matched to a gene: 15. This CDR3 has 20 residues. Per the germline V gene, CDR1 is SGHRS and CDR2 is YFSETQ. Study-level findings and limits: Within cord blood, abundant beta clonotypes carried fewer insertions, but memory repertoires showed no such trend. Findings depended on cross-sectional statistics rather than tracking the same donors.

This clonotype was counted many times. Its matching antigen is unknown. The specimen sequenced was memory T cells sorted from blood. The receptor was derived from a man aged 18 to 30 in good health. The J gene is TRBJ2-6, the V gene TRBV5-1; 8 positions match TRBD2. The CDR3 reads CASSPRGAGGLISGANVLTF. CDR3 nucleotides: TGCGCCAGCAGCCCACGGGGGGCGGGAGGCTTGATCTCTGGGGCCAACGTCCTGACTTTC. The full variable domain, completed using reference TRBV5-1 and TRBJ2-6, is KAGVTQTPRYLIKTRGQQVTLSCSPISGHRSVSWYQQTPGQGLQFLFEYFSETQRNKGNFPGRFSGRQFSNSRSEMNVSTLELGDSALYLCASSPRGAGGLISGANVLTFGAGSRLTVL.